Described below is a single TCR beta chain sequence and its context. Its antigen is unknown. This sample is drawn from a study of T cells in Graves' hyperthyroidism and ophthalmopathy. Study-wide findings and caveats: Most thyroid clonotypes that were expanded above 0.001 also turned up in blood.

Trimming cost V 3 bases and J 8 bases, with 10 bases left between them. This CDR3 comprises 12 residues. The germline gives CDR1 MNHNS, CDR2 SASEGT. RNA transcripts served as the template for amplifying TCR beta CDR3 regions. Primed by the HTBI set, a first-round RT-PCR was run on the TCR CDR3. MiXCR was run by TCRdb on the multiplex PCR reads, yielding one entry per CDR3 protein. The sample includes hundreds of thousands of distinct CDR3 sequences, over 15% seen only once; the top ten take over 15%. The gene calls are TRBV6-1 and TRBJ1-2; D is ambiguous. This sequence was found in a woman in her fifties or sixties with Graves' hyperthyroidism that later progressed to Graves' ophthalmopathy. The sample taken for sequencing was blood. CDR3 nucleotide sequence: TGTGCCAGCAGTGATGCGTGGGGAGGCTACACCTTC. Translation: CASSDAWGGYTF.